This T cell receptor (beta chain) came from a study of human T cells and chemical hapten exposure. Study overall: Small discrepancies in pooled library volume mainly accounted for the varying TCR yields per sample. Study-level findings and limits: No alteration of TCRs above 1 in 1000 frequency was seen with DPC sensitization.

Unfractionated whole blood was the source of the extracted total RNA. The study used a library that attached unique molecular identifiers to individual cDNA molecules. Authors' methods: There were a median of around 97,000 TCRs per sample, with a range from roughly 20,000 to 690,600. TCRdb re-analysed the 5' RACE reads in MiXCR, keeping a single row per CDR3 protein. The V and J calls were not made by the authors but by TCRdb's processing. The repertoire includes about 140,000 distinct CDR3 sequences, around 4% of them detected once, and about 1.3% sits in the top ten. This clonotype was recorded a few times. Its antigen is as yet unknown. The CDR3 is 15 amino acids. The V gene lost 6 bases and the J gene lost 0 bases, with 14 bases spanning the gap.

The clonotype originates from a female donor in good health. The genes are TRBV12-3 or TRBV12-4 and TRBJ1-1; D is possibly TRBD1 (6 bases). In DNA, the CDR3 is TGTGCCAGCAGCCTACCACAGGGAATGAACACTGAAGCTTTCTTT. It yields the protein CASSLPQGMNTEAFF.